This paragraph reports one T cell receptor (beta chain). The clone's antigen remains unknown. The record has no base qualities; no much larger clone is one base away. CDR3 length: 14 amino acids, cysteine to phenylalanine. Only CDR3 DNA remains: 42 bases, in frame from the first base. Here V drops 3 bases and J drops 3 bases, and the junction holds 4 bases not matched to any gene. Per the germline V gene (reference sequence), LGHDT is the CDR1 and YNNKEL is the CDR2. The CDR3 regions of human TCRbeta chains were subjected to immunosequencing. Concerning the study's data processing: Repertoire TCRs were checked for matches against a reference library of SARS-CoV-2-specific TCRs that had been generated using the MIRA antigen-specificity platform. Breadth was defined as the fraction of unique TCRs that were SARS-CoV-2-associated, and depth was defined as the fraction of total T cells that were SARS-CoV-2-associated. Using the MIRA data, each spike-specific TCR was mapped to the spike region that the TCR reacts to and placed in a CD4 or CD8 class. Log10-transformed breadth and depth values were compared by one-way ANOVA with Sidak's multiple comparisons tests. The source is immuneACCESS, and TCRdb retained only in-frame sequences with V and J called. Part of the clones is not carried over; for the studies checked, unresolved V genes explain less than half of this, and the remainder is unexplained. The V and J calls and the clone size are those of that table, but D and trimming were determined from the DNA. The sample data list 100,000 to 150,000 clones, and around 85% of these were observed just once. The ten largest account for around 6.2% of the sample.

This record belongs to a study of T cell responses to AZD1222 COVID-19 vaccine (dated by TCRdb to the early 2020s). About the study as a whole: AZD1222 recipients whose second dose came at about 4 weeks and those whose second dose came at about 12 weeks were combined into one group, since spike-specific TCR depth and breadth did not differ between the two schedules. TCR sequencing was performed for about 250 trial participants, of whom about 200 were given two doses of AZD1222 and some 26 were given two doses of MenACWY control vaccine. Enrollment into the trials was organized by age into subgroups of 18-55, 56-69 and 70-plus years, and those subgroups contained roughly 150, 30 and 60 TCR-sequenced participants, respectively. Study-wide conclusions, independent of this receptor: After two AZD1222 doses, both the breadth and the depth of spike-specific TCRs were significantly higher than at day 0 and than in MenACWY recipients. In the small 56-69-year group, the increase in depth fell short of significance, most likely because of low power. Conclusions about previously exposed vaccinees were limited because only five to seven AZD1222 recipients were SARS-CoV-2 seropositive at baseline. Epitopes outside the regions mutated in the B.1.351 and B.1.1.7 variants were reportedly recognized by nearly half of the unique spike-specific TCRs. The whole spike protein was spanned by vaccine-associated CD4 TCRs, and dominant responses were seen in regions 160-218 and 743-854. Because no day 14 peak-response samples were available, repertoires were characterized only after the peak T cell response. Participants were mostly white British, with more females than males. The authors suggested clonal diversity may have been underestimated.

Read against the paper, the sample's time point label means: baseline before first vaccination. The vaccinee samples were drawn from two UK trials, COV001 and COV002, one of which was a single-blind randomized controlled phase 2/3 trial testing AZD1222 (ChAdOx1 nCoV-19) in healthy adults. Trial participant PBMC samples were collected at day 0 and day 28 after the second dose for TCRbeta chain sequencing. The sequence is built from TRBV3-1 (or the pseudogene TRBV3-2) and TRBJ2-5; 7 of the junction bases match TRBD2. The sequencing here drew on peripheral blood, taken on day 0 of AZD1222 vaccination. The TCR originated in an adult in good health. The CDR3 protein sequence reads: CASSHRAGKETQYF. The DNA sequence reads TGTGCCAGCAGCCACAGAGCGGGAAAAGAGACCCAGTACTTC.